Detailed here is one T cell receptor beta chain. Its antigen is not known. Then a second PCR, running roughly 6 to 12 cycles, was carried out with a sample-barcoded 5' primer and a J-beta primer mix. TCRdb processed the 5' RACE reads anew with MiXCR; each CDR3 protein has one entry. This sample has about a million distinct CDR3 sequences, with approximately 50% found just once. This entry comes from a study of blood T cells in healthy people across ages. Study-level results: Roughly linearly, TCR beta diversity per million T cells fell as age increased. A greater number of naive CD4+ cells and higher diversity distinguished long-lived donors from aged donors.

CDR3 length equals 12 residues. CDR1 and CDR2 (germline): SGHDT, YYEEEE. V was shortened by 4 bases and J by 11 bases, with 15 bases between the two germline ends. The origin of this receptor is a woman aged 55-69 years in good health. V and J are TRBV5-6 and TRBJ2-5; a weak D match, TRBD1 (5 bases). The sequenced sample was blood. The CDR3 nucleotides read TGTGCCAGCAGCCCAGAGGCCAGACAGCAGTACTTC. Translation: CASSPEARQQYF.